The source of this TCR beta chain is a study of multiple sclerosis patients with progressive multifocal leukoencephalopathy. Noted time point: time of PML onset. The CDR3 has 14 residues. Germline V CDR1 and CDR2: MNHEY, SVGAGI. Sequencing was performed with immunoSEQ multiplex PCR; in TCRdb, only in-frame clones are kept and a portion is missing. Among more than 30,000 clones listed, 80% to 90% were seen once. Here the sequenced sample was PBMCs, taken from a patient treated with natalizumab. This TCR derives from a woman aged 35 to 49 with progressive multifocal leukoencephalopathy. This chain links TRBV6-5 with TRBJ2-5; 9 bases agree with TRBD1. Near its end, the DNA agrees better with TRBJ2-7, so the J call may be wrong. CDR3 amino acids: CASRHRGHAYEQYF. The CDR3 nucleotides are TGTGCCAGCAGACACAGGGGGCACGCCTACGAGCAGTACTTC.